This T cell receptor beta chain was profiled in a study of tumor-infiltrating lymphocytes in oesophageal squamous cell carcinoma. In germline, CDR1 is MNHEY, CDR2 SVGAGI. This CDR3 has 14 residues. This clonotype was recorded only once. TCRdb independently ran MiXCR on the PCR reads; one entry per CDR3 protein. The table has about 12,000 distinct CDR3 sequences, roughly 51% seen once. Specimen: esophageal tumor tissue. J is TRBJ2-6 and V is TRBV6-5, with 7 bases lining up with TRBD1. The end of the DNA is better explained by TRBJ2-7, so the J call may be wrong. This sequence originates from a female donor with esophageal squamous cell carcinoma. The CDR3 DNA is TGTGCCAGCAGTTGGGACAGCTCCTTAGACGAGCAGTACTTC. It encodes CASSWDSSLDEQYF.